This TCR beta chain came from a study of T cells in Graves' hyperthyroidism and ophthalmopathy. Study-wide results and limits: Ophthalmopathy onset followed model prediction by a median about 6.5 months.

Together with thyroid ultrasound, orbital computed tomography, serum thyroxine and TRAb, clinical symptoms were used for diagnoses. The table lists this clonotype with many counts. What it binds is unknown. This CDR3 comprises 14 residues. V lost 3 bases, J lost 3 bases, and 5 bases stayed unmatched. The germline CDR1 and CDR2 sequences are SQVTM and ANQGSEA. Using RNA transcripts as the source, TCR beta CDR3 regions were amplified. HTBI primers drove first-round RT-PCR of the TCR CDR3. Each CDR3 protein is one row after TCRdb ran MiXCR on the multiplex PCR reads. In the table there are 600,000 to 700,000 distinct CDR3 sequences, roughly 14% of which are singletons.

The V gene is TRBV29-1, the J gene TRBJ2-5; 9 positions match TRBD2. Sequencing was carried out using blood. This receptor was taken from a woman aged 40 to 50 with Graves' ophthalmopathy. CDR3 sequence: CSVEGGLAEETQYF. As DNA, the CDR3 is TGCAGCGTTGAGGGGGGACTAGCCGAAGAGACCCAGTACTTC.